A single sample gave rise to the 10 T cell receptor beta chains below, sequenced in a study of control samples from healthy donors and cancer patients (dated by TCRdb to 2018 to 2021). Library construction relied on the immunoSEQ multiplex PCR assay. The clones in this table, taken by TCRdb from immuneACCESS, are in-frame only. Not every clone is retained; where verified, under half of the shortfall comes from an unresolved V gene, and the cause of the rest is unknown. The sample data list roughly 29,000 clones, and 87% of these were observed just once. 3.5% to 5% of the sample is in the top ten clones. The sample comprised formalin-fixed, paraffin-embedded tissue. The origin of the receptors is a female donor with melanoma.

This clone was picked up one time. V is TRBV18 and J is TRBJ1-1; 9 bases are shared with TRBD1. Germline CDR1 reads KGHSH; CDR2 reads LQKENI. The CDR3 runs 15 residues. V lost 5 bases to trimming and J lost 4 bases; unmatched junction nucleotides: 8. The CDR3 DNA sequence: TGTGCCAGCTCAACCGCCCAGACAGGGGGCACTGAAGCTTTCTTT. Residues: CASSTAQTGGTEAFF.

The chain carries TRBV6-5 and TRBJ1-3; TRBD1 is a possible D gene (5 bases). Germline V lookup: CDR1 MNHEY, CDR2 SVGAGI. The CDR3 sequence is 13 residues long. With 4 bases removed from V and 4 bases from J, the gap between germline ends came to 8 bases. CDR3 sequence: CASSFSGGNTIYF. CDR3 nucleotide sequence: TGTGCCAGCAGTTTCTCAGGGGGAAACACCATATATTTT.

The rearrangement links TRBV18 to TRBJ1-1; no reliable D call. V was trimmed by 1 base and J by 1 base, leaving 4 bases between them. CDR1 is KGHSH, CDR2 LQKENI, per germline. The CDR3 runs 13 residues. As DNA, the CDR3 is TGTGCCAGCTCACCACTCGGGAACACTGAAGCTTTCTTT. Its translation is CASSPLGNTEAFF.

V gene TRBV3-1 (or the pseudogene TRBV3-2) combines with J gene TRBJ1-6; TRBD1 might be the D (5 bases). V lost 4 bases, J lost 6 bases, and 13 bases lay in between. The CDR3 sequence is 15 residues long. The germline CDR1 and CDR2 sequences are LGHDT and YNNKEL (reference sequence). The CDR3 nucleotides read TGTGCCAGCAGCCCAGCCTCTAGGGGTAATTCACCCCTCCACTTT. This gives the protein CASSPASRGNSPLHF.

The rearrangement joins TRBV5-5 to TRBJ2-3; 8 positions agree with TRBD1. Trimming removed 3 bases from V and 7 bases from J; junction bases left unmatched: 7. The CDR3 sequence is 14 residues long. Germline assignment: CDR1 SGHKS and CDR2 YYEKEE (reference sequence). For the CDR3, the DNA is TGTGCCAGCAGCTCAGGGGGCGCGAGGAATACGCAGTATTTT. Amino acid sequence: CASSSGGARNTQYF. Combining the CDR3 with reference TRBV5-5 and TRBJ2-3 gives the whole variable domain DAGVTQSPTHLIKTRGQQVTLRCSPISGHKSVSWYQQVLGQGPQFIFQYYEKEERGRGNFPDRFSARQFPNYSSELNVNALLLGDSALYLCASSSGGARNTQYFGPGTRLTVL.

CDR3 nucleotides: TGTGCCAGCAGCCACAGGGGACCGAACACTGAAGCTTTCTTT. Translation gives CASSHRGPNTEAFF. The chain carries TRBV7-9 and TRBJ1-1; 7 positions match TRBD1. The CDR3 length is 14 residues. The germline V gene has CDR1 SEHNR and CDR2 FQNEAQ (reference sequence). The V gene end was trimmed by 5 bases and the J gene end by 1 base; junction bases not matched to a gene: 4.

V gene TRBV16 combines with J gene TRBJ2-5; 8 bases map to TRBD1. Losses at the gene ends were 0 bases for V and 2 bases for J; bases not matched to a gene: 8. CDR1 is KGHSY, CDR2 FQNENV, per germline. CDR3 length equals 17 residues. CDR3 sequence: CASSQSIKGTGQETQYF. DNA for the CDR3: TGTGCCAGCAGCCAATCGATTAAGGGGACAGGTCAAGAGACCCAGTACTTC.

This clone was recorded only once. This rearrangement joins TRBV7-6 to TRBJ2-1; D unresolved. V lost 3 bases and J 5 bases, leaving 8 bases between the germline ends. Germline V gives CDR1 SGHVS, CDR2 FNYEAQ. CDR3 length: 13 amino acids. The CDR3 nucleotides read TGTGCCAGCAGCTTCACGGACGACAATGAGCAGTTCTTC. Its translation: CASSFTDDNEQFF.

The rearrangement uses TRBV6-5 and TRBJ2-7, with a possible D match to TRBD1 (5 bases). V lost 0 bases and J lost 2, with 8 bases in between. CDR3 length: 14 residues. The germline gives CDR1 MNHEY, CDR2 SVGAGI. CDR3 loop: CASSYSGVAYEQYF. CDR3 DNA sequence: TGTGCCAGCAGTTACTCAGGGGTAGCCTACGAGCAGTACTTC.

The chain joins TRBV9 to TRBJ2-7; the D is unclear. V dropped 3 bases and J dropped 3 bases, with 7 bases sitting between them. This CDR3 contains 12 residues. The germline V gene has CDR1 SGDLS and CDR2 YYNGEE. CDR3 nucleotides: TGTGCCAGCAGCGGCGACGGCTACGAGCAGTACTTC. Protein sequence: CASSGDGYEQYF.